Each of the 8 T cell receptor beta chains below was sequenced from the same sample in a study of regulatory T cells in long-lasting Graves disease. Time point indicated: newly diagnosed GD, antithyroid drugs for less than 3 months. Following extraction of RNA from PBMCs, that RNA was used to make the TCR library. Building of the TCR beta libraries involved iRepertoire HTBI primers and Arm-PCR of CDR3 regions. MiXCR, applied by TCRdb to the multiplex PCR reads, yields one record per CDR3 protein. Of around 400,000 distinct CDR3 sequences listed, 12% are singletons. The same sample was also used in a study of T cells in Graves' hyperthyroidism and ophthalmopathy.

The sample consisted of peripheral blood mononuclear cells (PBMCs), taken at new diagnosis, from a patient treated with antithyroid drugs. These receptors were collected from a woman aged 18 to 35 with Graves disease.

This clonotype was counted at least ten times. This rearrangement joins TRBV6-5 to TRBJ2-7; 12 nucleotides agree with TRBD2. Losses at the gene ends were 4 bases for V and 2 bases for J; bases not matched to a gene: 3. The CDR3 length is 15 residues. Germline V gene lookup returns CDR1 MNHEY and CDR2 SVGAGI. CDR3 amino acids: CASSSRTSGTYEQYV. DNA for the CDR3: TGTGCCAGCAGTTCCCGGACTAGCGGGACCTACGAGCAGTACGTC.

This clonotype has a count of ten or more. The chain is built from TRBV12-3 or TRBV12-4 and TRBJ1-1; D possibly corresponds to TRBD1 (5 bases). V lost 7 bases and J lost 4, with 13 bases in between. The CDR3 runs to 13 residues. The CDR3 reads CASNPPGSTEAFF. The CDR3 nucleotides read TGTGCCAGCAACCCACCAGGGTCCACTGAAGCTTTCTTT.

In the case of this clonotype: Just one base apart from a much larger clone, this may be a read error. The genes are TRBV6-2 or TRBV6-3 and TRBJ1-2, with D possibly matching TRBD1 (5 bases). The CDR3 is 13 residues long. The germline V gene encodes CDR1 MNHEY and CDR2 SVGEGT. This chain's CDR3 is CAGSGDRNYGYTF. The CDR3 DNA follows: TGTGCCGGCAGCGGTGACAGAAACTATGGCTACACCTTC.

This clonotype was detected only a few times. A much larger clone lies a single base off, so this may be a read error. The chain employs TRBV12-3 or TRBV12-4 and TRBJ1-1; no clear D. The CDR3 is 13 residues long. Between the trimmed V and J ends, which lost 5 bases and 8 bases, there was a span of 15 bases. DNA for the CDR3: TGTGCCAGCAGTCCCATCACTGACGGGGAAGCTTTCTTT. Its protein product is CASSPITDGEAFF.

With regard to this clonotype: A much larger clone is a single base away; this may be a read error. The chain uses TRBV7-9 and TRBJ2-1, with D possibly being TRBD1 or TRBD2 (5 bases each). V lost 3 bases, J lost 10 bases, and 19 bases lay in between. The CDR3 totals 15 residues. Germline CDR1 reads SEHNR; CDR2 reads FQNEAQ (reference sequence). The CDR3: CASSFTPWGIYEQFF. CDR3 in DNA: TGTGCCAGCAGCTTTACACCCTGGGGGATCTACGAGCAGTTCTTC. Filled out from reference TRBV7-9 and TRBJ2-1, the complete variable domain reads DTGVSQNPRHKITKRGQNVTFRCDPISEHNRLYWYRQTLGQGPEFLTYFQNEAQLEKSRLLSDRFSAERPKGSFSTLEIQRTEQGDSAMYLCASSFTPWGIYEQFFGPGTRLTVL.

On this clonotype itself: Being one base from a much bigger clone, this may be a read error. This chain's CDR3 is CASRSYRGPNTGELFF. Written as DNA, the CDR3 is TGTGCCAGCAGATCATACAGGGGACCGAACACCGGGGAGCTGTTTTTT. This rearrangement joins TRBV11-2 to TRBJ2-2, with 7 bases that match TRBD1. The length of the CDR3 is 16 residues. CDR1 is SGHAT, CDR2 FQNNGV, per germline. The ends lost 6 bases at V and 0 bases at J; junction bases unmatched: 7.

This clonotype was detected many times. CDR3 region: CASSYRDTNTGELFF. In DNA, the CDR3 is TGTGCCAGCAGTTACCGGGACACGAACACCGGGGAGCTGTTTTTT. The rearrangement uses TRBV6-5 and TRBJ2-2; D may be TRBD1 (6 bases). The length of the CDR3 is 15 residues. The germline V gene has CDR1 MNHEY and CDR2 SVGAGI. The V end was cut by 2 bases, the J end by 0 bases, with 7 bases between.

This clonotype was recorded many times. The rearrangement links TRBV27 to TRBJ1-2; D ambiguous. The CDR3 is 15 amino acids. Trimming cost V 1 base and J 4 bases, with 13 bases left between them. Germline CDR1 is MNHEY and CDR2 is SMNVEV (reference sequence). Here the CDR3 reads CASSLFSNIGYGYTF. CDR3 DNA: TGTGCCAGCAGTTTATTCAGCAATATCGGCTATGGCTACACCTTC.